A selection of T cell receptor beta chains follows, all from one sample in a study of T-cell memory formation after mild COVID-19. In TCRdb, the 5' RACE reads were re-called with MiXCR into one record per CDR3 protein. The table includes almost 550,000 distinct CDR3 sequences, around 20% detected once. The sequenced sample was PBMCs or a T cell subset sorted from them (not recorded which). Receptors originate from an adult woman who had mild COVID-19 (a few samples of this study predate the infection). Cell type and time point are not known. CDR3s include the opening cysteine and the closing phenylalanine or tryptophan. The D gene is left open where the match is weak. Only some rows state a clone size, as once, few, many or a class for expanded clones.

TRBD1	TRBV3-1	TRBJ2-1	many	TGTGCCAGCAGCCTGAGGGGGCTCTCCTACAATGAGCAGTTCTTC	CASSLRGLSYNEQFF
.	TRBV2	TRBJ2-4	few	TGTGCCAGCAGCAAACAAGACAGGCTAGCCAAAAACATTCAGTACTTC	CASSKQDRLAKNIQYF
.	TRBV11-2	TRBJ2-7	.	TGTGCCAGCACCACCCCAAAAACTCTCGGGGCCTACGAGCAGTACTTC	CASTTPKTLGAYEQYF
TRBD2	TRBV5-5	TRBJ2-3	once	TGTGCCAGCAGCTTGGATAGCGGGAGTGGTGATACGCAGTATTTT	CASSLDSGSGDTQYF
.	TRBV18	TRBJ1-5	.	TGTGCCAGCTCACCCGGGACACTGTATCAGCCCCAGCATTTT	CASSPGTLYQPQHF
TRBD2	TRBV10-3	TRBJ2-1	few	TGTGCCATCAGTGAGTCGGAGCGGGGGGGCTCCTACAATGAGCAGTTCTTC	CAISESERGGSYNEQFF
TRBD1	TRBV10-3	TRBJ2-5	.	TGTGCCATCAGTGAGATGGGACAGGTTGTCGGAGAGACCCAGTACTTC	CAISEMGQVVGETQYF
TRBD2	TRBV19	TRBJ2-5	few	TGTGCCAGGGGACTAGCGGGAGACGGAGAGACCCAGTACTTC	CARGLAGDGETQYF
.	TRBV7-2	TRBJ2-5	.	TGTGCCAGCAGCTTAATGGGGCGGTCGTACCAAGAGACCCAGTACTTC	CASSLMGRSYQETQYF
.	TRBV29-1	TRBJ2-3	.	TGCAGCGTTGTTAATTTAATGTCGATGGTCACAGATACGCAGTATTTT	CSVVNLMSMVTDTQYF
.	TRBV15	TRBJ2-5	.	TGTGCCACCAGCACTTACAGGACCGATCAAGAGACCCAGTACTTC	CATSTYRTDQETQYF
TRBD2	TRBV7-3	TRBJ2-2	.	TGTGCCAGCAGCTTAAAGCCACTAGCGGCCCACACCGGGGAGCTGTTTTTT	CASSLKPLAAHTGELFF
.	TRBV3-1	TRBJ1-1	few	TGTGCCAGCAGCCATTACATGTACACTGAAGCTTTCTTT	CASSHYMYTEAFF
.	TRBV12-3/TRBV12-4	TRBJ2-3	.	TGTGCCAGCAGTTTAGCTGGGGCGGGGATCACAGATACGCAGTATTTT	CASSLAGAGITDTQYF
TRBD1	TRBV27	TRBJ1-1	.	TGTGCCAGCAGTTCCAAGACAGGGGTGAACACTGAAGCTTTCTTT	CASSSKTGVNTEAFF
.	TRBV7-2	TRBJ1-4	.	TGTGCCAGCAGCTTGGGAGGGGGAGCAATCGAAAAACTGTTTTTT	CASSLGGGAIEKLFF
TRBD1	TRBV29-1	TRBJ2-5	.	TGCAGCATAACTACCGGGACAGGGGAGACCCAGTACTTC	CSITTGTGETQYF
.	TRBV5-1	TRBJ1-1	many	TGCGCCAGCAGCTTGGAGCCCGGGGGCACTGAAGCTTTCTTT	CASSLEPGGTEAFF
TRBD2	TRBV29-1	TRBJ2-1	few	TGCAGCGTTGATCTAGCGGACTCCTACAATGAGCAGTTCTTC	CSVDLADSYNEQFF
TRBD1	TRBV12-3/TRBV12-4	TRBJ1-2	few	TGTGCCAGCAGTTTGACAGGGGCCTCGGAAGGCTACACCTTC	CASSLTGASEGYTF
TRBD1	TRBV5-1	TRBJ2-7	few	TGCGCCAGCAGCCCGCGAATAGGGACAGGGAGGGACGAGCAGTACTTC	CASSPRIGTGRDEQYF
TRBD1	TRBV24-1	TRBJ1-1	few	TGTGCCACCAGGTCGGGGACAGAGCTTGAAGCTTTCTTT	CATRSGTELEAFF
.	TRBV4-3	TRBJ1-2	few	TGCGCCAGCAGCCAAGAATGGAGAGGGGTCGCGCTCGATCTGCAAGGCTACACCTTC	CASSQEWRGVALDLQGYTF
TRBD1	TRBV5-1	TRBJ2-1	.	TGCGCCAGCAGCGTCCGGGACAGAAACAATGAGCAGTTCTTC	CASSVRDRNNEQFF
.	TRBV9	TRBJ2-3	few	TGTGCCAGCAGCGTAGAGGGGGGTACTAGCACAGATACGCAGTATTTT	CASSVEGGTSTDTQYF
.	TRBV27	TRBJ1-2	few	TGTGCCAGCAGTTCTCATATCGGGGGAGTTAACTATGGCTACACCTTC	CASSSHIGGVNYGYTF
.	TRBV5-4	TRBJ2-1	.	TGTGCCAGCAGCCAAGCCCTAAGCTATGAGCAGTTCTTC	CASSQALSYEQFF
TRBD1	TRBV5-1	TRBJ1-3	few	TGCGCCAGCAGCTTGGAGGACAGGGGCTCTGGAAACACCATATATTTT	CASSLEDRGSGNTIYF
.	TRBV5-1	TRBJ2-2	few	TGCGCCAGCAGCTTGGTGCAGACACCCACCGGGGAGCTGTTTTTT	CASSLVQTPTGELFF
.	TRBV6-2/TRBV6-3	TRBJ2-5	few	TGTGCCAGCAATTCTTTCCGGGTTGGAGAGACCCAGTACTTC	CASNSFRVGETQYF
.	TRBV15	TRBJ2-7	few	TGTGCCACCAGCAGAGATGCGGGGTACGAGCAGTACTTC	CATSRDAGYEQYF
.	TRBV7-2	TRBJ2-1	.	TGTGCCAGCAGCCCAAGGCCGACTAGTTATATGTACAATGAGCAGTTCTTC	CASSPRPTSYMYNEQFF
.	TRBV6-5	TRBJ1-5	.	TGTGCCAGCAGTTACGGACAAACTAGCAATCAGCCCCAGCATTTT	CASSYGQTSNQPQHF
.	TRBV5-1	TRBJ2-7	.	TGCGCCAGCAGCCCTACCCGCCCTCTCCGTCAGGGGTGGGGAGAGCAGTACTTC	CASSPTRPLRQGWGEQYF
.	TRBV3-1	TRBJ2-2	.	TGTGCCAGCAGCCAAGTCCCGGGGTTCGGCACCGGGGAGCTGTTTTTT	CASSQVPGFGTGELFF
TRBD2	TRBV7-3	TRBJ2-2	few	TGTGCCAGCAGCTTAACGGGAGGGATGAACACCGGGGAGCTGTTTTTT	CASSLTGGMNTGELFF
TRBD1	TRBV7-9	TRBJ1-1	.	TGTGCCAGCAGCTTAGGTGGCAGGGGGCGTAGCACTGAAGCTTTCTTT	CASSLGGRGRSTEAFF
.	TRBV24-1	TRBJ2-1	.	TGTGCCACCAGCAAACAGGGCCCCTACAATGAGCAGTTCTTC	CATSKQGPYNEQFF
TRBD2	TRBV7-9	TRBJ2-2	few	TGTGCCAGCAGACGCTCTAGCGGGAGGAGCAACACCGGGGAGCTGTTTTTT	CASRRSSGRSNTGELFF
TRBD1	TRBV12-3/TRBV12-4	TRBJ1-5	few	TGTGCCAGCAGTTTAAGGTCCAGGGGGGTGAATAGCAATCAGCCCCAGCATTTT	CASSLRSRGVNSNQPQHF
TRBD2	TRBV20-1	TRBJ2-3	few	TGCAGTGCTAGGGGACTAGCGGGGAGTTCAGGGACGCAGTATTTT	CSARGLAGSSGTQYF
TRBD2	TRBV11-3	TRBJ2-7	many	TGTGCCAGCAGCCTCGGGGGGGACTCCTACGAGCAGTACTTC	CASSLGGDSYEQYF
.	TRBV5-5	TRBJ2-7	few	TGTGCCAGCAGCTTCACACGGGCCTACGAGCAGTACTTC	CASSFTRAYEQYF
.	TRBV3-1	TRBJ2-3	few	TGTGCCAGCAGCCAATTGCGGGGTACAGATACGCAGTATTTT	CASSQLRGTDTQYF
.	TRBV20-1	TRBJ2-7	few	TGCAGTGCCCGACTTGCGACCCTAAATCCTTACGAGCAGTACTTC	CSARLATLNPYEQYF
.	TRBV7-8	TRBJ2-2	.	TGTGCCAGCGTTAGGGGCAGAAAGGCCGCCGGGGAGCTGTTTTTT	CASVRGRKAAGELFF
.	TRBV14	TRBJ2-3	many	TGTGCCAGCAGCCGCTATGTCACAGATACGCAGTATTTT	CASSRYVTDTQYF
TRBD2	TRBV5-4	TRBJ2-1	few	TGTGCCAGCAGCTTGAGATGGCTAGCGGGAGTCAATGAGCAGTTCTTC	CASSLRWLAGVNEQFF
TRBD2	TRBV9	TRBJ2-5	.	TGTGCCAGCAGCGTGCGGGGGGCCTCACAAGAGACCCAGTACTTC	CASSVRGASQETQYF
TRBD1	TRBV7-2	TRBJ1-5	.	TGTGCCAGCAGCGCCCCCCCTAACAGGGGCCAGCCCCAGCATTTT	CASSAPPNRGQPQHF
.	TRBV12-3/TRBV12-4	TRBJ1-1	few	TGTGCCAGCAGTTTAATCGTCAGGGTCACTGAAGCTTTCTTT	CASSLIVRVTEAFF
.	TRBV27	TRBJ1-1	.	TGTGCCAGCAGTAACACACAGGGAGTCATTACTGAAGCTTTCTTT	CASSNTQGVITEAFF
.	TRBV4-2	TRBJ2-7	.	TGTGCCAGCAGCCAAGGTCCTCCGGGACAAGTTTCCTACGAGCAGTACTTC	CASSQGPPGQVSYEQYF
TRBD2	TRBV2	TRBJ2-7	.	TGTGCCAGCAGTGAAGGTACTAGCGGGAAGGTTGGGGAGTACTTC	CASSEGTSGKVGEYF
.	TRBV7-8	TRBJ1-1	few	TGTGCCAGCAGCTTAGCGGCTGGGACTGAAGCTTTCTTT	CASSLAAGTEAFF